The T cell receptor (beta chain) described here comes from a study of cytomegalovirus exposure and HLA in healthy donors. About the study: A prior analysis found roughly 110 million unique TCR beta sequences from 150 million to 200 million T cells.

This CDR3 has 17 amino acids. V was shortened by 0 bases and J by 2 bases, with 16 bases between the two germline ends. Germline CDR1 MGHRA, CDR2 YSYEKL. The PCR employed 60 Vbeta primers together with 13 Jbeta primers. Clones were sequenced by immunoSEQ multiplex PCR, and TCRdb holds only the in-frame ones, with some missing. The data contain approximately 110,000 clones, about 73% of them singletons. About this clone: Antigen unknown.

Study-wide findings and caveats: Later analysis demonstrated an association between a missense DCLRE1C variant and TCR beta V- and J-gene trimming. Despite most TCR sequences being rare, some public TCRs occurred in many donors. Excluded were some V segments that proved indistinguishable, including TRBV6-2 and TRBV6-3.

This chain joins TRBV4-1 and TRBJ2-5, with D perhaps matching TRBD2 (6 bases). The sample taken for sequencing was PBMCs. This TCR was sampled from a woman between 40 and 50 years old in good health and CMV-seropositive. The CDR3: CASSQDGPSGLQETQYF. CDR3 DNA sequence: TGCGCCAGCAGCCAAGATGGTCCAAGCGGGCTTCAAGAGACCCAGTACTTC.